This TCR beta chain was observed in a study of blood T cell repertoires in COVID-19. Using immunoSEQ multiplex PCR, the repertoire was profiled, and TCRdb retains in-frame clones only, with some absent. The table has under 300,000 clones, roughly 77% seen once. J lost 3 bases, V lost 7 bases, and 9 bases had no gene match. The CDR3 totals 15 residues. Germline V lookup: CDR1 ENHRY, CDR2 SYGVKD. The TCR originated in a woman of 80 years or more with acute or convalescent COVID-19. Sequenced input: peripheral blood. This chain connects TRBV10-3 to TRBJ2-1; TRBD2 agrees at 7 bases. CDR3 coding DNA: TGTGCCATCAAGGAGGGAGGGCCGAGCTACAATGAGCAGTTCTTC. It yields the protein CAIKEGGPSYNEQFF.